Below are 26 T cell receptor beta chains sequenced from a single sample in a study of shared clonotypes between healthy human individuals. The repertoire was sequenced with immunoSEQ multiplex PCR; TCRdb's copy has only in-frame clones and lacks some. The sample lists 2 million to 2.5 million clones, 85% to 95% occurring once. Sample: naive CD4+ T cells from PBMCs. Subset here: CD45RA+ positively selected. Source of these receptors: a man aged 18-30 years in good health. Some clones in this sample may be carry-over from other donors' samples.

CDR3 loop: CASSLADGRPDTQYF. CDR3 in DNA: TGTGCCAGCAGCTTAGCCGACGGACGGCCAGATACGCAGTATTTT. The chain has TRBV7-8 and TRBJ2-3, with D unclear. The CDR3 spans 15 residues. CDR1 is SGHVS, CDR2 FQNEAQ, per germline. V was trimmed by 0 bases and J by 4 bases, leaving 11 bases between them.

The rearrangement uses TRBV4-1 and TRBJ2-1, with D tentatively TRBD2 (5 bases). The CDR3 runs 15 residues. V lost 4 bases and J 0 bases, leaving 10 bases between the germline ends. CDR1 MGHRA and CDR2 YSYEKL come from the germline V gene. CDR3 sequence (DNA): TGCGCCAGCAGCCTCGGAACTAGCTCCTACAATGAGCAGTTCTTC. It is translated as CASSLGTSSYNEQFF.

This clone was counted between two and nine times. The J gene is TRBJ2-7, the V gene TRBV19; D unclear. This CDR3 is 11 amino acids long. The germline V and J ends were trimmed by 4 bases and 2 bases, with 3 bases remaining between them. In germline, CDR1 is LNHDA, CDR2 SQIVND (reference sequence). For the CDR3, the DNA is TGTGCCAGTAGTACCACCTACGAGCAGTACTTC. Its translation is CASSTTYEQYF.

The rearrangement joins TRBV29-1 to TRBJ1-2, with D perhaps matching TRBD1 (5 bases). The V and J ends lost 7 bases and 1 base respectively, with 22 bases between them. The length of the CDR3 is 16 residues. Germline V CDR1 and CDR2: SQVTM, ANQGSEA. In DNA, the CDR3 is TGCAGCGCTGACCCTGGCAGGGTTGGATTTAACTATGGCTACACCTTC. It translates to CSADPGRVGFNYGYTF.

V and J are TRBV5-1 and TRBJ1-2; 8 bases are shared with TRBD1. V was pared by 5 bases and J by 6 bases, with 9 bases of the junction left unmatched. The CDR3 covers 14 residues. CDR1 is SGHRS, CDR2 YFSETQ, per germline. The CDR3 here is CASRTGQGIDGYTF. CDR3 nucleotide sequence: TGCGCCAGCAGAACCGGACAGGGAATTGATGGCTACACCTTC.

This CDR3 is CASSLRRENSGNTIYF. The DNA for the CDR3 is TGTGCCAGCAGTCTCCGACGGGAAAACTCTGGAAACACCATATATTTT. The V and J genes are TRBV27 and TRBJ1-3, with no clear D. CDR3 size: 16 residues. V lost 5 bases, J lost 0 bases, and 14 bases lay in between. The germline CDR1 and CDR2 sequences are MNHEY and SMNVEV (reference sequence).

The chain has TRBV28 and TRBJ1-5, with 8 bases matching TRBD1. V was clipped by 4 bases and J by 4 bases; unmatched bases: 9. This CDR3 has 16 residues. Germline lookup yields CDR1 MDHEN and CDR2 SYDVKM. CDR3 sequence (DNA): TGTGCCAGCAGTTCCCTGGACAGGGCGTATAATCAGCCCCAGCATTTT. It specifies CASSSLDRAYNQPQHF. Drawing the rest from reference TRBV28 and TRBJ1-5, the complete variable domain is DVKVTQSSRYLVKRTGEKVFLECVQDMDHENMFWYRQDPGLGLRLIYFSYDVKMKEKGDIPEGYSVSREKKERFSLILESASTNQTSMYLCASSSLDRAYNQPQHFGDGTRLSIL.

The chain uses TRBV7-9 and TRBJ2-3; no reliable D call. Trimming removed 11 bases at V and 4 bases at J, with 13 bases between. Per the germline V gene, CDR1 is SEHNR and CDR2 is FQNEAQ (reference sequence). There are 12 residues in the CDR3. In DNA, the CDR3 is TGTGCCGAGGCTGAGGATTCAGATACGCAGTATTTT. Protein sequence: CAEAEDSDTQYF.

The V gene is TRBV4-1, the J gene TRBJ1-4; 8 bases fit TRBD1. The germline CDR1 and CDR2 sequences are MGHRA and YSYEKL. With 2 bases clipped from V and 11 bases from J, the junction kept 13 bases outside the gene matches. The CDR3 extends over 16 amino acids. The CDR3 nucleotides are TGCGCCAGCAGCCAAATTGCCAGGGGGCTCGGTGGGAAACTGTTTTTT. It encodes CASSQIARGLGGKLFF.

This sequence joins TRBV9 and TRBJ1-5; D gene unclear. Deletions cut 3 bases from V and 2 bases from J, with 9 bases between. Per the germline V gene, CDR1 is SGDLS and CDR2 is YYNGEE. The CDR3 runs to 14 residues. The CDR3 coding sequence is TGTGCCAGCAGCGCTTCCGGGGGCAATCAGCCCCAGCATTTT. Amino acid sequence: CASSASGGNQPQHF.

V and J are TRBV27 and TRBJ2-3; D remains unclear. Germline V CDR1 and CDR2: MNHEY, SMNVEV (reference sequence). The length of the CDR3 is 14 residues. The V gene lost 5 bases and the J gene lost 0 bases, with 9 bases spanning the gap. CDR3 nucleotides: TGTGCCAGCAGTCCCCCATCTAGCACAGATACGCAGTATTTT. It codes for CASSPPSSTDTQYF.

V and J are TRBV27 and TRBJ1-5; TRBD1 matches 8 bases. Germline V gene lookup returns CDR1 MNHEY and CDR2 SMNVEV (reference sequence). The V segment lost 5 bases and the J segment 6 bases; nucleotides outside the gene matches: 15. The CDR3 spans 17 residues. The CDR3 DNA reads as TGTGCCAGCAGTCTACACCTACAGGGGGGAAATAGTCAGCCCCAGCATTTT. Protein sequence: CASSLHLQGGNSQPQHF.

This clone has a single count. The sample contains more than one DNA sequence encoding this CDR3. The chain has TRBV9 and TRBJ1-5; D not resolved. The germline CDR1 and CDR2 sequences are SGDLS and YYNGEE. This CDR3 has 13 residues. Between the trimmed V and J ends, which lost 0 bases and 3 bases, there was a span of 4 bases. This CDR3 reads CASSVEVNQPQHF. DNA of the CDR3: TGTGCCAGCAGCGTAGAGGTCAATCAGCCCCAGCATTTT.

This chain connects TRBV5-4 to TRBJ2-1; TRBD2 matches at 10 bases. Germline trimming cut 7 bases from V and 9 bases from J; bases unmatched to any gene: 16. This CDR3 comprises 16 residues. The germline CDR1 and CDR2 sequences are SGHNT and YYREEE (reference sequence). The CDR3 reads CASSTSAGGGYGEQFF. CDR3 bases: TGTGCCAGCTCGACCTCAGCGGGAGGGGGGTACGGTGAGCAGTTCTTC.

The chain uses TRBV7-8 and TRBJ2-1; possibly TRBD2 for D (7 bases). Germline CDR1 and CDR2: SGHVS and FQNEAQ. With 5 bases removed from V and 8 bases from J, the gap between germline ends came to 22 bases. The CDR3 is 16 residues long. The CDR3 region has the DNA TGTGCCAGCAGCCCGCGGACTAGGGGGGGTCTGGATGAGCAGTTCTTC. Protein: CASSPRTRGGLDEQFF.

The chain carries TRBV9 and TRBJ2-5; possibly TRBD1 or TRBD2 for D (7 bases each). Germline lookup yields CDR1 SGDLS and CDR2 YYNGEE. The CDR3 totals 16 residues. Between the trimmed V and J ends, which lost 2 bases and 4 bases, there was a span of 18 bases. The CDR3 sequence is CASSVGRVWTGETQYF. The DNA of the CDR3 is TGTGCCAGCAGCGTGGGGAGGGTATGGACAGGAGAGACCCAGTACTTC.

V usage is TRBV5-1 and J usage is TRBJ2-1; 8 bases are a match to TRBD2. The trim removed 3 bases at V and 9 bases at J, leaving 11 bases unmatched. Looked up from germline, CDR1 is SGHRS and CDR2 is YFSETQ. The CDR3 is 15 amino acids. In nucleotides, the CDR3 is TGCGCCAGCAGCTGGTTCATAGCGGGATCAGTTGAGCAGTTCTTC. Encoded protein: CASSWFIAGSVEQFF. Complete variable domain (other parts from reference TRBV5-1 and TRBJ2-1): KAGVTQTPRYLIKTRGQQVTLSCSPISGHRSVSWYQQTPGQGLQFLFEYFSETQRNKGNFPGRFSGRQFSNSRSEMNVSTLELGDSALYLCASSWFIAGSVEQFFGPGTRLTVL.

This chain links TRBV6-1 with TRBJ1-1; TRBD1 might be the D (5 bases). Between the trimmed V and J ends, which lost 3 bases and 10 bases, there was a span of 12 bases. This CDR3 comprises 12 residues. Germline V gives CDR1 MNHNS, CDR2 SASEGT. The CDR3 nucleotides are TGTGCCAGCAGTGACGTGGGGGGGAGAGCTTTCTTT. Amino acids: CASSDVGGRAFF.

The chain uses TRBV5-4 and TRBJ2-7; 11 positions agree with TRBD1. V shed 1 base and J 7 bases; nucleotides not matched to a gene: 7. The germline V gene has CDR1 SGHNT and CDR2 YYREEE (reference sequence). The CDR3 is 15 amino acids. The CDR3 DNA is TGTGCCAGCAGCTTGCCGGGACAGGGGGAATGGGAGCAGTACTTC. Amino acid sequence: CASSLPGQGEWEQYF.

This clone was counted once. The chain uses TRBV9 and TRBJ2-7, with 8 bases aligning to TRBD1. CDR1 is SGDLS, CDR2 YYNGEE, per germline. Germline trimming cut 3 bases from V and 5 bases from J; bases unmatched to any gene: 10. CDR3 length equals 15 residues. CDR3 nucleotides: TGTGCCAGCAGCGCCCGACAGGGGTTCGGCAACGAGCAGTACTTC. Translation: CASSARQGFGNEQYF.

The J gene is TRBJ2-5, the V gene TRBV2, with a weak D call TRBD2 (6 bases). The V end was cut by 5 bases, the J end by 4 bases, with 14 bases between. Germline assignment: CDR1 SNHLY and CDR2 FYNNEI. The CDR3 is made up of 14 amino acids. In DNA form, the CDR3 reads TGTGCCAGCAGTATTGGACTACGGGGAGAGACCCAGTACTTC. Its protein is CASSIGLRGETQYF.

V usage is TRBV7-9 and J usage is TRBJ1-2; D gene uncertain. The CDR3 runs 14 residues. Trimming left V 0 bases short and J 3 bases short, with 8 bases between. In germline, CDR1 is SEHNR, CDR2 FQNEAQ (reference sequence). CDR3 in amino acids: CASSLAVRDYGYTF. The CDR3 coding sequence is TGTGCCAGCAGCTTAGCGGTCCGCGACTATGGCTACACCTTC.

The CDR3, as DNA: TGTGCCAGCAGCTTAGTGGGGACCGTCAGAACTTCCGGGGCCAACGTCCTGACTTTC. Its translation is CASSLVGTVRTSGANVLTF. V and J are TRBV11-2 and TRBJ2-6; D assignment may be TRBD1 or TRBD2 (5 bases each). This CDR3 comprises 19 residues. CDR1 SGHAT and CDR2 FQNNGV come from the germline V gene. Deletions cut 1 base from V and 4 bases from J, with 20 bases between.

This clone was seen a single time. The rearrangement uses TRBV28 and TRBJ2-7, with D tentatively TRBD1 or TRBD2 (6 bases each). This CDR3 comprises 12 residues. Trimming stripped 11 bases from V and 4 bases from J, with 15 bases between. Looked up from germline, CDR1 is MDHEN and CDR2 is SYDVKM. The CDR3 reads CAAALGGYEQYF. CDR3 sequence (DNA): TGTGCCGCGGCGCTAGGGGGGTACGAGCAGTACTTC. Based on the CDR3 plus reference TRBV28 and TRBJ2-7, the full variable domain is DVKVTQSSRYLVKRTGEKVFLECVQDMDHENMFWYRQDPGLGLRLIYFSYDVKMKEKGDIPEGYSVSREKKERFSLILESASTNQTSMYLCAAALGGYEQYFGPGTRLTVT.

This sequence joins TRBV5-6 and TRBJ2-5; the D gene is possibly TRBD1 (6 bases). CDR1 and CDR2 from the germline V gene are SGHDT and YYEEEE. V lost 1 base, J lost 4 bases, and 14 bases lay in between. The length of the CDR3 is 15 residues. The CDR3 spells CASSLRDTRGETQYF. The CDR3 DNA sequence: TGTGCCAGCAGCTTGCGGGACACCCGGGGAGAGACCCAGTACTTC.

The CDR3 bases are TGTGCCAGCAGCCGGCCTAGAAGCGGGGGAGAGCAGTACTTC. It translates to CASSRPRSGGEQYF. This chain connects TRBV16 to TRBJ2-7, with 8 bases aligning to TRBD2. This CDR3 contains 14 residues. Germline assignment: CDR1 KGHSY and CDR2 FQNENV. V shed 4 bases, J shed 7 bases, and the junction held 9 bases outside the gene matches.